The 30 T cell receptor beta chains below all came from one sample that was sequenced in a study of OX40 agonist ivuxolimab in advanced cancers. Sequencing was performed with immunoSEQ multiplex PCR; in TCRdb, only in-frame clones are kept and a portion is missing. Here the sample spans approximately 68,000 clones, 85% to 90% being singletons. The sequenced sample was CD4+ or CD8+ T cells sorted from blood, obtained in a trial of the OX40 agonist ivuxolimab. The receptors originated from an adult with an advanced solid tumor such as melanoma, head and neck, liver or kidney cancer.

DNA of the CDR3: TGTGCCTGGAGTCCGGGACCTCCTAGCCTGTTTTTT. The encoded protein is CAWSPGPPSLFF. The gene calls are TRBV30 and TRBJ2-2; tentatively, D is TRBD1 or TRBD2 (5 bases each). V was pared by 2 bases and J by 14 bases, with 15 bases between. Germline assignment: CDR1 GTSNPN and CDR2 SVGIG (reference sequence). The CDR3 has 12 residues.

This clone was counted once. This chain joins TRBV4-1 and TRBJ1-2; 8 bases fit TRBD1. Germline CDR1 and CDR2: MGHRA and YSYEKL. This CDR3 has 14 residues. V shed 4 bases and J 4 bases; nucleotides not matched to a gene: 5. The CDR3 DNA is TGCGCCAGCAGCCCAGACAGGGGCCTCTATGGCTACACCTTC. This codes for CASSPDRGLYGYTF.

This chain uses TRBV19 with TRBJ2-7; 9 bases align to TRBD1. Germline values: CDR1 LNHDA, CDR2 SQIVND (reference sequence). V dropped 5 bases and J dropped 5; count of bases not matched to a gene: 7. The CDR3 sequence is 14 residues long. Here the CDR3 reads CASSLGTGNHEQYF. CDR3 DNA: TGTGCCAGTAGTTTGGGGACAGGGAACCACGAGCAGTACTTC.

The J gene is TRBJ1-4, the V gene TRBV2; TRBD1 might be the D (6 bases). Germline V gene data show CDR1 as SNHLY and CDR2 as FYNNEI. The CDR3 is 14 amino acids. Between the trimmed V and J ends, which lost 6 bases and 7 bases, there was a span of 15 bases. CDR3 nucleotide sequence: TGTGCCAGCAGGATAACAGGGATCGGTGAAAAACTGTTTTTT. Translated: CASRITGIGEKLFF.

This clone was recorded only once. The rearrangement joins TRBV5-1 to TRBJ2-7; D remains unclear. This CDR3 comprises 14 residues. From germline, CDR1 is SGHRS and CDR2 YFSETQ. V was clipped by 2 bases and J by 0 bases, with 9 bases between them. CDR3 sequence: CASSFQPSSYEQYF. CDR3 coding DNA: TGCGCCAGCAGCTTCCAGCCTAGCTCCTACGAGCAGTACTTC.

The V and J genes are TRBV6-1 and TRBJ2-7, with D maybe TRBD1 (5 bases). Looked up from germline, CDR1 is MNHNS and CDR2 is SASEGT. Trimming took off 6 bases at V and 2 bases at J, with 5 bases between the two ends. This CDR3 has 11 residues. The CDR3 region is CASRGAYEQYF. The DNA for the CDR3 is TGTGCCAGCAGAGGGGCCTACGAGCAGTACTTC.

J is TRBJ1-2 and V is TRBV7-3; 10 positions agree with TRBD1. V shed 4 bases and J 4 bases; nucleotides not matched to a gene: 12. Germline V gene lookup returns CDR1 SGHTA and CDR2 FQGTGA. CDR3 size: 17 residues. CDR3 nucleotides: TGTGCCAGCAGCTCGACCGGGACAGGGGCGTTGGGCTATGGCTACACCTTC. It translates to CASSSTGTGALGYGYTF.

The chain has TRBV29-1 and TRBJ2-2; 7 bases line up with TRBD2. V was pared by 4 bases and J by 5 bases, with 7 bases of the junction left unmatched. Germline V gene lookup returns CDR1 SQVTM and CDR2 ANQGSEA. The CDR3 loop spans 14 amino acids. CDR3 nucleotides: TGCAGCGTTGGTGGCGGGAGTGGGACCGGGGAGCTGTTTTTT. Translated, it gives CSVGGGSGTGELFF.

The J gene is TRBJ2-1, the V gene TRBV27, with 13 nucleotides matching TRBD2. The germline V gene has CDR1 MNHEY and CDR2 SMNVEV (reference sequence). V lost 8 bases to trimming and J lost 10 bases; unmatched junction nucleotides: 5. CDR3 length equals 13 residues. Written as DNA, the CDR3 is TGTGCCAGCGGGCAGACTAGCGGGGGGGAGCAGTTCTTC. The encoded protein is CASGQTSGGEQFF.

The chain recombines TRBV4-1 with TRBJ1-5; D call uncertain. The CDR3 is 15 residues long. Germline CDR1 MGHRA, CDR2 YSYEKL. V lost 4 bases and J 7 bases, leaving 17 bases between the germline ends. CDR3 sequence (DNA): TGCGCCAGCAGCCCCGGGGTCCTCACCAGGCAGCCCCAGCATTTT. Amino acid sequence: CASSPGVLTRQPQHF.

This clone was seen more than once but under ten times. The chain has TRBV25-1 and TRBJ1-3; the match to TRBD1 covers 9 bases. V lost 3 bases and J lost 1; bases outside the gene matches: 4. The CDR3 covers 16 residues. Per germline, CDR1 MGHDK and CDR2 SYGVNS. The CDR3 is CASSEGQGKSGNTIYF. The CDR3, as DNA: TGTGCCAGCAGTGAGGGACAGGGAAAGTCTGGAAACACCATATATTTT.

V usage is TRBV5-4 and J usage is TRBJ1-1; a weak D match, TRBD1 (6 bases). This CDR3 has 17 residues. The germline CDR1 and CDR2 sequences are SGHNT and YYREEE (reference sequence). V dropped 4 bases and J dropped 1 base, with 20 bases sitting between them. The CDR3 nucleotides are TGTGCCAGCAGCCCAGCCAGAGCCGGGGGCCAGAACACTGAAGCTTTCTTT. Translation gives CASSPARAGGQNTEAFF. The full variable domain, completed using reference TRBV5-4 and TRBJ1-1, is ETGVTQSPTHLIKTRGQQVTLRCSSQSGHNTVSWYQQALGQGPQFIFQYYREEENGRGNFPPRFSGLQFPNYSSELNVNALELDDSALYLCASSPARAGGQNTEAFFGQGTRLTVV.

The rearrangement links TRBV7-3 to TRBJ2-6; D gene ambiguous. The CDR3 extends over 14 amino acids. Trimming pared 2 bases from V and 2 bases from J, leaving 4 bases between. Germline V gene sequence: CDR1 SGHTA, CDR2 FQGTGA. CDR3 DNA sequence: TGTGCCAGCAGCTTATGGGCTGGGGCCAACGTCCTGACTTTC. Translated: CASSLWAGANVLTF.

The chain combines TRBV28 with TRBJ2-7; TRBD2 matches at 12 bases. This CDR3 has 16 residues. Trimming at V came to 4 bases and at J to 0 bases, leaving 4 bases not matched to a gene. Germline assignment: CDR1 MDHEN and CDR2 SYDVKM. The CDR3 DNA sequence: TGTGCCAGCAGTTCGCTAGCGGGAGGGCCCTCCTACGAGCAGTACTTC. Translated: CASSSLAGGPSYEQYF.

The chain couples TRBV28 to TRBJ2-1, with 7 bases lining up with TRBD2. V shed 3 bases, J shed 0 bases, and the junction held 2 bases outside the gene matches. Germline V CDR1 and CDR2: MDHEN, SYDVKM. This CDR3 is 15 amino acids long. The CDR3 bases are TGTGCCAGCAGTTTTCGGGGGGACTCCTACAATGAGCAGTTCTTC. The encoded protein is CASSFRGDSYNEQFF.

V gene TRBV2 combines with J gene TRBJ2-7; 10 nucleotides agree with TRBD2. CDR1 and CDR2 (germline): SNHLY, FYNNEI. This CDR3 is 14 amino acids long. V trimming: 6 bases; J trimming: 2 bases; junction bases outside the gene matches: 4. CDR3 bases: TGTGCCAGCAGGTCTACTAGCGGGACCTACGAGCAGTACTTC. This encodes CASRSTSGTYEQYF.

The rearrangement uses TRBV6-1 and TRBJ2-7; the D gene is possibly TRBD1 (6 bases). CDR3 size: 13 residues. Trimming cost V 1 base and J 6 bases, with 10 bases left between them. CDR1 and CDR2 (germline): MNHNS, SASEGT. This CDR3 is CASSEVRGGEQYF. The CDR3 bases are TGTGCCAGCAGTGAAGTCAGGGGCGGCGAGCAGTACTTC.

This clone appeared a single time. V usage is TRBV7-2 and J usage is TRBJ2-3, with D tentatively TRBD1 (6 bases). From germline, CDR1 is SGHTA and CDR2 FQGNSA. Trimming took off 4 bases at V and 0 bases at J, with 11 bases between the two ends. The CDR3 is 15 residues long. Written as DNA, the CDR3 is TGTGCCAGCAGCTACAGGGCATCGAGCACAGATACGCAGTATTTT. This codes for CASSYRASSTDTQYF.

The gene calls are TRBV27 and TRBJ1-2; D ambiguous. Trimming removed 1 base from V and 7 bases from J, with 10 bases in between. Germline assignment: CDR1 MNHEY and CDR2 SMNVEV (reference sequence). CDR3 length equals 13 residues. CDR3 coding DNA: TGTGCCAGCAGTTTATATGGTAGCTCTGGCTACACCTTC. Encoded protein: CASSLYGSSGYTF.

The gene calls are TRBV10-3 and TRBJ2-5; 7 bases line up with TRBD1. The CDR3 extends over 13 amino acids. J was trimmed by 5 bases and V by 4 bases; bases with no gene match: 4. In germline, CDR1 is ENHRY, CDR2 SYGVKD. Written as DNA, the CDR3 is TGTGCCATCAGTGTAACAGGGGTGGAGACCCAGTACTTC. Amino acid sequence: CAISVTGVETQYF.

J is TRBJ1-2 and V is TRBV2, with D possibly TRBD1 on 6 matching bases. Trimming cost V 7 bases and J 4 bases, with 13 bases left between them. Germline V gene sequence: CDR1 SNHLY, CDR2 FYNNEI. The CDR3 has 13 amino acids. As DNA, the CDR3 is TGTGCCAGCACCGCACAGGGTCTCTATGGCTACACCTTC. This encodes CASTAQGLYGYTF.

The chain uses TRBV27 and TRBJ1-2; tentatively, D is TRBD1 (6 bases). The length of the CDR3 is 13 residues. V was clipped by 11 bases and J by 8 bases, with 21 bases between them. Germline lookup yields CDR1 MNHEY and CDR2 SMNVEV (reference sequence). CDR3 nucleotide sequence: TGTGCCTGCAAGGGAGGGGGAATTGGCGGCTACACCTTC. The encoded protein is CACKGGGIGGYTF.

The CDR3 DNA sequence: TGCGCCAGCAGCTTGGGGACAGGGACCTACGAGCAGTACTTC. Translating it yields CASSLGTGTYEQYF. The chain employs TRBV5-1 and TRBJ2-7; 8 bases map to TRBD1. V shed 0 bases, J shed 2 bases, and the junction held 1 base outside the gene matches. CDR1 is SGHRS and CDR2 is YFSETQ in the germline V gene. The CDR3 covers 14 residues.

The rearrangement uses TRBV11-2 and TRBJ2-5; TRBD2 matches 10 bases. Per the germline V gene, CDR1 is SGHAT and CDR2 is FQNNGV. J was trimmed by 0 bases and V by 7 bases; bases with no gene match: 8. The CDR3 length is 16 residues. Here the CDR3 reads CASTSTSGSYQETQYF. The CDR3 DNA reads TGTGCCAGCACCTCGACTAGCGGGTCGTACCAAGAGACCCAGTACTTC.

The chain uses TRBV7-9 and TRBJ2-1, with TRBD2 matching 10 bases. The CDR3 is 15 residues long. In germline, CDR1 is SEHNR, CDR2 FQNEAQ (reference sequence). The trim removed 1 base at V and 6 bases at J, leaving 3 bases unmatched. The CDR3, as DNA: TGTGCCAGCAGCTTAGGGTCTAGCGGGAGCAATGAGCAGTTCTTC. Its translation is CASSLGSSGSNEQFF. Drawing the rest from reference TRBV7-9 and TRBJ2-1, the complete variable domain is DTGVSQNPRHKITKRGQNVTFRCDPISEHNRLYWYRQTLGQGPEFLTYFQNEAQLEKSRLLSDRFSAERPKGSFSTLEIQRTEQGDSAMYLCASSLGSSGSNEQFFGPGTRLTVL.

This chain links TRBV5-1 with TRBJ2-6, with D unresolved. Germline V lookup: CDR1 SGHRS, CDR2 YFSETQ. CDR3 size: 16 residues. V was shortened by 1 base and J by 0 bases, with 8 bases between the two germline ends. The CDR3 bases are TGCGCCAGCAGCTTGACCTCGAACTCTGGGGCCAACGTCCTGACTTTC. Its protein is CASSLTSNSGANVLTF.

The V gene is TRBV2, the J gene TRBJ1-5, with a weak D call TRBD1 (6 bases). The germline V gene encodes CDR1 SNHLY and CDR2 FYNNEI. The CDR3 extends over 15 amino acids. The germline V and J ends were trimmed by 6 bases and 5 bases, with 17 bases remaining between them. This CDR3 reads CASRYRVRGDQPQHF. CDR3 nucleotide sequence: TGTGCCAGCAGGTACAGGGTCCGGGGCGATCAGCCCCAGCATTTT.

This chain joins TRBV11-1 and TRBJ2-7; 7 bases align to TRBD1. V trimming: 5 bases; J trimming: 9 bases; junction bases outside the gene matches: 13. The CDR3 sequence is 14 residues long. The germline gives CDR1 SGHAT, CDR2 FQDESV (reference sequence). This chain's CDR3 is CASSPRQGQQRQYF. As DNA, the CDR3 is TGTGCCAGCAGCCCTAGACAGGGCCAACAAAGGCAGTACTTC.

V gene TRBV5-1 combines with J gene TRBJ2-1, with D unclear. Per the germline V gene, CDR1 is SGHRS and CDR2 is YFSETQ. The length of the CDR3 is 15 residues. The V gene lost 1 base and the J gene lost 0 bases, with 8 bases spanning the gap. CDR3 region: CASSLLQSSYNEQFF. Here the CDR3 DNA reads TGCGCCAGCAGCTTGCTCCAGAGCTCCTACAATGAGCAGTTCTTC.

This clone was found once. The gene calls are TRBV5-1 and TRBJ2-7; 8 nucleotides align to TRBD1. CDR1 SGHRS and CDR2 YFSETQ come from the germline V gene. This CDR3 has 14 amino acids. Trimming cost V 4 bases and J 5 bases; bases outside gene matches: 8. The CDR3 protein is CASSRQGPPNEQYF. Written as DNA, the CDR3 is TGCGCCAGCAGCAGACAGGGGCCCCCGAACGAGCAGTACTTC.